Listed here are 32 T cell receptor beta chains from one sample, sequenced in a study of regulatory T cells in long-lasting Graves disease. Arm-PCR of CDR3 regions and iRepertoire HTBI primers were used to build TCR beta libraries. From the multiplex PCR reads, TCRdb called clonotypes with MiXCR, one entry per CDR3 protein. In the table there are some 430,000 distinct CDR3 sequences, about a fifth of which are singletons. Time point defined: persistent/refractory GD, antithyroid drugs over 5 years with positive TRAb. RNA extracted from PBMCs served as the sequencing template. The sample was peripheral blood mononuclear cells (PBMCs), taken when the disease was refractory, from a patient treated with antithyroid drugs. Receptors were obtained from a female donor with Graves disease.

Only a few counts were recorded for this clonotype. J is TRBJ1-1 and V is TRBV7-9, with D uncertain. This CDR3 spans 15 amino acids. V was clipped by 5 bases and J by 0 bases, with 13 bases between them. Germline V gives CDR1 SEHNR, CDR2 FQNEAQ (reference sequence). The CDR3 loop is CASSPASLMNTEAFF. The CDR3 bases are TGTGCCAGCAGCCCAGCTTCCCTGATGAACACTGAAGCTTTCTTT.

This clonotype was counted many times. This chain uses TRBV12-3 or TRBV12-4 with TRBJ1-6, with TRBD1 matching 7 bases. This CDR3 has 14 amino acids. V lost 3 bases to trimming and J lost 7 bases; unmatched junction nucleotides: 3. The CDR3 reads CASSLARGNSPLHF. The DNA for the CDR3 is TGTGCCAGCAGTTTGGCCAGGGGGAATTCACCCCTCCACTTT.

The table lists this clonotype with many counts. The rearrangement links TRBV29-1 to TRBJ2-7, with D possibly being TRBD1 or TRBD2 (5 bases each). The germline V gene encodes CDR1 SQVTM and CDR2 ANQGSEA. The V and J ends lost 3 bases and 0 bases respectively, with 15 bases between them. This CDR3 is 15 amino acids long. As DNA, the CDR3 is TGCAGCGTTGACGGGACCGCCAGTAGCTCCTACGAGCAGTACTTC. Translation gives CSVDGTASSSYEQYF.

This clonotype was observed at least ten times. The chain has TRBV6-1 and TRBJ2-7, with a tentative D call TRBD1 (6 bases). Deletions cut 8 bases from V and 0 bases from J, with 17 bases between. Germline CDR1 is MNHNS and CDR2 is SASEGT. This CDR3 is 15 amino acids long. CDR3 in amino acids: CASVREGHSSYEQYF. The DNA of the CDR3 is TGTGCCAGCGTCCGAGAGGGACACAGCTCCTACGAGCAGTACTTC.

Details on this clonotype: A read error may explain this, as a much larger clone is one base away. The chain joins TRBV5-8 to TRBJ2-5, with D possibly matching TRBD1 (5 bases). The V gene lost 1 base and the J gene lost 0 bases, with 7 bases spanning the gap. This CDR3 region has 14 residues. The V gene's germline CDR1 is SGHTS and CDR2 YDEGEE. The chain's CDR3 is CASSLKDNQETQYF. As DNA, the CDR3 is TGTGCCAGCAGCTTGAAGGACAACCAAGAGACCCAGTACTTC.

The table lists this clonotype with many counts. The genes are TRBV18 and TRBJ1-4; D remains ambiguous. This CDR3 is 14 amino acids long. Germline lookup yields CDR1 KGHSH and CDR2 LQKENI. V lost 6 bases and J lost 0, with 8 bases in between. As DNA, the CDR3 is TGTGCCAGCTCGGACCAACCAACTAATGAAAAACTGTTTTTT. Protein sequence: CASSDQPTNEKLFF.

The chain has TRBV27 and TRBJ1-2, with D maybe TRBD1 (6 bases). Germline CDR1 and CDR2: MNHEY and SMNVEV (reference sequence). Trimming cost V 8 bases and J 7 bases, with 20 bases left between them. CDR3 length: 14 amino acids. The CDR3 is CASGETRHRAGYTF. The CDR3 bases are TGTGCCAGCGGCGAAACTCGTCACAGGGCTGGCTACACCTTC.

To note about this clonotype: This could be a read error, since a much larger clone is one nucleotide away. The chain recombines TRBV28 with TRBJ2-7; 8 nucleotides line up with TRBD2. The V segment lost 5 bases and the J segment 4 bases; nucleotides outside the gene matches: 7. The CDR3 is made up of 14 amino acids. Germline lookup yields CDR1 MDHEN and CDR2 SYDVKM. The CDR3 DNA is TGTGCCAGCAGTGGTGGACTAGCTCGGTACGAGCAGTACTTC. It specifies CASSGGLARYEQYF.

This clonotype was recorded a few times. The chain combines TRBV3-1 with TRBJ1-5; maybe TRBD1 (5 bases). The germline V and J ends were trimmed by 0 bases and 2 bases, with 11 bases remaining between them. The CDR3 sequence is 16 residues long. Per the germline V gene, CDR1 is LGHDT and CDR2 is YNNKEL (reference sequence). CDR3 nucleotides: TGTGCCAGCAGCCAAGATTGGGGGGTTGGCAATCAGCCCCAGCATTTT. Translating gives CASSQDWGVGNQPQHF.

The V gene is TRBV30, the J gene TRBJ2-7, with D hard to call. This CDR3 is built from 13 residues. Germline V gene data show CDR1 as GTSNPN and CDR2 as SVGIG (reference sequence). Trimming took 1 base from V and 2 from J, leaving 9 bases between them. In DNA form, the CDR3 reads TGTGCCTGGAGTGACGGGCCTCCCTACGAGCAGTACTTC. It specifies CAWSDGPPYEQYF.

The rearrangement joins TRBV27 to TRBJ2-3, with a tentative D call TRBD2 (7 bases). Germline CDR1 is MNHEY and CDR2 is SMNVEV (reference sequence). Trimming removed 1 base from V and 4 bases from J, with 15 bases in between. The CDR3 runs to 16 residues. The chain's CDR3 is CASSLYGGRDPDTQYF. In DNA, the CDR3 is TGTGCCAGCAGTTTATACGGGGGGCGCGACCCAGATACGCAGTATTTT.

This chain connects TRBV13 to TRBJ2-1; 8 bases agree with TRBD2. From germline, CDR1 is PRHDT and CDR2 FYEKMQ (reference sequence). The junction had 4 bases not matched to a gene; V was cut back by 9 bases and J by 3 bases. The CDR3 totals 13 residues. CDR3 region: CASTAGVYNEQFF. The CDR3 DNA is TGTGCCAGTACAGCGGGAGTCTACAATGAGCAGTTCTTC.

This clonotype was picked up many times. The gene calls are TRBV27 and TRBJ2-5; possibly TRBD1 or TRBD2 for D (6 bases each). The CDR3 covers 17 residues. Germline-derived CDR1 and CDR2 are MNHEY and SMNVEV (reference sequence). V lost 3 bases and J lost 2, with 19 bases in between. In DNA form, the CDR3 reads TGTGCCAGCAGTTTGCTCACTCCTACGGGGGCACAAGAGACCCAGTACTTC. Amino acid sequence: CASSLLTPTGAQETQYF.

The V gene is TRBV7-6, the J gene TRBJ2-5; 9 positions agree with TRBD2. Germline CDR1 is SGHVS and CDR2 is FNYEAQ. Unmatched junction bases numbered 7, after V lost 2 bases and J lost 3 bases. The CDR3 totals 16 residues. CDR3 nucleotide sequence: TGTGCCAGCAGCTTATCTTCGACTAGCGGAAAAGAGACCCAGTACTTC. Protein product: CASSLSSTSGKETQYF.

Worth noting for this clonotype: One junction end disagrees with the germline gene, perhaps due to a read error. The rearrangement joins TRBV7-9 to TRBJ1-1; TRBD1 matches 7 bases. This CDR3 spans 13 amino acids. Germline values: CDR1 SEHNR, CDR2 FQNEAQ (reference sequence). The CDR3 coding sequence is TGCGCCAGCAGCTTAAACAGGGGTACTGAAGTTTTCTTT. It specifies CASSLNRGTEVFF. The whole variable domain, remainder taken from reference TRBV7-9 and TRBJ1-1, is DTGVSQNPRHKITKRGQNVTFRCDPISEHNRLYWYRQTLGQGPEFLTYFQNEAQLEKSRLLSDRFSAERPKGSFSTLEIQRTEQGDSAMYLCASSLNRGTEVFFGQGTRLTVV.

J is TRBJ2-1 and V is TRBV4-1; D not resolved. Trimming pared 0 bases from V and 8 bases from J, leaving 11 bases between. The CDR3 runs 14 residues. The germline V gene encodes CDR1 MGHRA and CDR2 YSYEKL. The CDR3, as DNA: TGCGCCAGCAGCCAAGAAGAGAGTTACGATGAGCAGTTCTTC. This gives the protein CASSQEESYDEQFF.

The table lists this clonotype with many counts. The V gene is TRBV28, the J gene TRBJ1-4; D unresolved. This CDR3 contains 13 residues. V was cut by 7 bases and J by 8 bases, with 14 bases left in between. The germline V gene has CDR1 MDHEN and CDR2 SYDVKM. The CDR3 bases are TGTGCCAGCACTTACTCGGGAGGGGAAAAACTGTTTTTT. Protein product: CASTYSGGEKLFF.

V usage is TRBV10-3 and J usage is TRBJ1-1; no firm D call. The V end lost 1 base, the J end lost 1 base, and 7 bases lay between the germline ends. CDR1 and CDR2 (germline): ENHRY, SYGVKD. The CDR3 extends over 14 amino acids. The CDR3 nucleotides read TGTGCCATCAGTGAGTATGGTGAGAACACTGAAGCTTTCTTT. Its translation is CAISEYGENTEAFF.

This clonotype has a count of ten or more. This sequence joins TRBV5-1 and TRBJ1-1; TRBD1 matches at 9 bases. With V trimmed by 3 bases and J by 1 base, 7 bases remained unmatched. The germline CDR1 and CDR2 sequences are SGHRS and YFSETQ. The CDR3 extends over 16 amino acids. The CDR3 nucleotides are TGCGCCAGCAGCTCACGGACAGGGGTTGGGAACACTGAAGCTTTCTTT. Translated: CASSSRTGVGNTEAFF.

Worth noting for this clonotype: This could be a read error, since a much larger clone is one nucleotide away. The V gene is TRBV6-1, the J gene TRBJ1-2, with a tentative D call TRBD1 (5 bases). Germline loops: CDR1 MNHNS, CDR2 SASEGT. The CDR3 consists of 11 residues. The CDR3 DNA sequence: TGTGCCAGCAGGGGGGTCTATGACTACACCTTC. Encoded protein: CASRGVYDYTF.

The rearrangement uses TRBV7-2 and TRBJ2-7; possibly TRBD1 for D (6 bases). Trimming took 5 bases from V and 5 from J, leaving 22 bases between them. The CDR3 runs to 16 residues. Germline V CDR1 and CDR2: SGHTA, FQGNSA. As DNA, the CDR3 is TGTGCCAGCAGCGGACCTTCACAGGGTATCCACAACGAGCAGTACTTC. Its translation is CASSGPSQGIHNEQYF.

The sample holds a few counts of this clonotype. This CDR3 is CASSSRGSSYNEQFF. CDR3 bases: TGTGCCAGCAGTTCACGGGGGAGCTCCTACAATGAGCAGTTCTTC. This chain links TRBV12-3 or TRBV12-4 with TRBJ2-1; possibly TRBD2 for D (6 bases). CDR3 length: 15 amino acids. Trimming took 4 bases from V and 0 from J, leaving 10 bases between them.

This clonotype has ten or more counts. The chain is built from TRBV6-1 and TRBJ2-5; TRBD1 agrees at 7 bases. The J segment lost 4 bases and the V segment lost 7 bases, leaving 6 bases of the junction unmatched. Germline CDR1 MNHNS, CDR2 SASEGT. CDR3 length equals 13 residues. The CDR3 nucleotides are TGTGCCAGCATACAGGGGCCTCGAGAGACCCAGTACTTC. Translated, it gives CASIQGPRETQYF.

On this clonotype: This clone may be a read error of a much larger clone one base away. The chain uses TRBV30 and TRBJ2-5; D not certain. The CDR3 is made up of 14 amino acids. Germline CDR1 GTSNPN, CDR2 SVGIG (reference sequence). The CDR3 bases are TGTGCCTGGATTTCCCGGTCAGTAGAAGAGACCCGGTACTTC. Its translation: CAWISRSVEETRYF.

This sequence joins TRBV20-1 and TRBJ2-4; 8 nucleotides line up with TRBD2. This CDR3 has 16 amino acids. V shed 6 bases, J shed 8 bases, and the junction held 18 bases outside the gene matches. The germline gives CDR1 DFQATT, CDR2 SNEGSKA (reference sequence). The DNA of the CDR3 is TGCAGTGCCCCAATGATAGGACGGGGGGGCCAAGACATTCAGTACTTC. This sequence encodes CSAPMIGRGGQDIQYF.

This clonotype was detected only a few times. This chain uses TRBV7-2 with TRBJ2-7; 8 bases are shared with TRBD2. This CDR3 has 15 amino acids. Looked up from germline, CDR1 is SGHTA and CDR2 is FQGNSA. Trimming took 3 bases from V and 1 from J; bases not matched to a gene: 5. The CDR3 loop reads CASSFVAGGSYEQYF. CDR3 DNA: TGTGCCAGCAGCTTTGTGGCGGGGGGTTCCTACGAGCAGTACTTC.

This clonotype was counted many times. The V call is TRBV5-1, the J call TRBJ1-1, with 12 bases matching TRBD1. The germline V gene has CDR1 SGHRS and CDR2 YFSETQ. This CDR3 has 17 amino acids. V trimming: 4 bases; J trimming: 4 bases; junction bases outside the gene matches: 11. The CDR3 DNA reads TGCGCCAGCAGCCTCACCGGGACAGGGGGCGGACGCACTGAAGCTTTCTTT. It translates to CASSLTGTGGGRTEAFF. The whole variable domain, remainder taken from reference TRBV5-1 and TRBJ1-1, is KAGVTQTPRYLIKTRGQQVTLSCSPISGHRSVSWYQQTPGQGLQFLFEYFSETQRNKGNFPGRFSGRQFSNSRSEMNVSTLELGDSALYLCASSLTGTGGGRTEAFFGQGTRLTVV.

This rearrangement joins TRBV7-2 to TRBJ2-7; D is undetermined. The CDR3 is 12 amino acids. Germline V gene lookup returns CDR1 SGHTA and CDR2 FQGNSA. V was cut by 5 bases and J by 5 bases, with 10 bases left in between. In DNA, the CDR3 is TGTGCCAGCAGCACCTACAGCAACGAGCAGTACTTC. This sequence encodes CASSTYSNEQYF.

This clonotype was seen many times. The gene calls are TRBV2 and TRBJ2-2, with no clear D. The CDR3 contains 11 residues. V lost 3 bases and J 6 bases, leaving 2 bases between the germline ends. Per the germline V gene, CDR1 is SNHLY and CDR2 is FYNNEI. The CDR3 protein is CASSDPGELFF. CDR3 DNA sequence: TGTGCCAGCAGTGACCCCGGGGAGCTGTTTTTT. Full variable domain (remainder filled in from reference TRBV2 and TRBJ2-2): EPEVTQTPSHQVTQMGQEVILRCVPISNHLYFYWYRQILGQKVEFLVSFYNNEISEKSEIFDDQFSVERPDGSNFTLKIRSTKLEDSAMYFCASSDPGELFFGEGSRLTVL.

This rearrangement joins TRBV3-1 to TRBJ2-7; TRBD2 aligns across 10 bases. This CDR3 comprises 15 residues. CDR1 and CDR2 (germline): LGHDT, YNNKEL (reference sequence). Trimming took 3 bases from V and 4 from J; bases not matched to a gene: 6. CDR3 DNA sequence: TGTGCCAGCAGCCACCGAGGACTAGCGGTATACGAGCAGTACTTC. It yields the protein CASSHRGLAVYEQYF.

This clonotype was counted a single time. The genes are TRBV4-2 and TRBJ2-7; D is unclear. CDR3 length equals 14 residues. The germline V and J ends were trimmed by 5 bases and 3 bases, with 14 bases remaining between them. CDR1 is LGHNA, CDR2 YNFKEQ, per germline. CDR3 in DNA: TGTGCCAGCAGCTTACAGTACGGTGGCTACGAGCAGTACTTC. It specifies CASSLQYGGYEQYF.

This clonotype was detected a few times. The rearrangement links TRBV10-3 to TRBJ1-3, with D unclear. Germline loops: CDR1 ENHRY, CDR2 SYGVKD. The CDR3 contains 14 residues. Trimming took off 4 bases at V and 1 base at J, with 8 bases between the two ends. The CDR3, as DNA: TGTGCCATCAGTGTTGCAGGTTCTGGAAACACCATATATTTT. Its translation is CAISVAGSGNTIYF.